This T cell receptor beta chain was profiled in a study of early stage breast cancer tumors. The study's findings and limits: Blood repertoires resembled normal breast more than tumor. Tumors had approximately 2.6-fold higher T cell density and higher clonality than adjacent normal breast tissue.

The germline V and J ends were trimmed by 3 bases and 6 bases, with 12 bases remaining between them. This CDR3 has 13 residues. Germline V gives CDR1 SGHVS, CDR2 FNYEAQ. Produced via immunoSEQ multiplex PCR; TCRdb's table is partial and in-frame only. Altogether more than 65,000 clones are present, less than 90% being singletons, with the ten largest covering about 4.8%. Points on this clone: The target antigen is unknown.

This TCR was recovered from a person aged 40 to 49 with breast cancer. Sequenced sample: blood. The J gene is TRBJ2-7, the V gene TRBV7-6; D remains ambiguous. As DNA, the CDR3 is TGTGCCAGCAGCTTTAGCAGATCTGGCGAGCAGTACTTC. Translation gives CASSFSRSGEQYF. The full variable domain, its missing parts supplied by reference TRBV7-6 and TRBJ2-7, is GAGVSQSPRYKVTKRGQDVALRCDPISGHVSLYWYRQALGQGPEFLTYFNYEAQQDKSGLPNDRFSAERPEGSISTLTIQRTEQRDSAMYRCASSFSRSGEQYFGPGTRLTVT.